This T cell receptor beta chain was recovered during a study of blood T cell repertoires in COVID-19. At the level of the study: Spain, Italy and the United States supplied samples that represented acute and convalescent COVID-19. In each case, the material was cDNA or gDNA derived from T cells, B-cell-depleted T cells, or PBMCs.

Trimming removed 7 bases at V and 11 bases at J, with 26 bases between. The germline gives CDR1 SNHLY, CDR2 FYNNEI. The CDR3 totals 16 residues. In the original analysis: It was from reference gene primer amplification that nucleated cell counts were estimated. Produced via immunoSEQ multiplex PCR; TCRdb's table is partial and in-frame only. V and J calls and clone size are copied from that table; D and trimming were computed from the DNA. The sample contains fewer than 300,000 clones, approximately 85% of which appear only once. The sequence came from a woman aged 25 to 39 with acute or convalescent COVID-19. The chain combines TRBV2 with TRBJ1-4, with D perhaps matching TRBD1 (6 bases). The specimen sequenced was peripheral blood. The CDR3 DNA follows: TGTGCCAGCAAGCCCGCACCCGGGACAATGCCGATGAAACTGTTTTTT. This gives the protein CASKPAPGTMPMKLFF. Looking up the rest from reference TRBV2 and TRBJ1-4 gives the full variable domain: EPEVTQTPSHQVTQMGQEVILRCVPISNHLYFYWYRQILGQKVEFLVSFYNNEISEKSEIFDDQFSVERPDGSNFTLKIRSTKLEDSAMYFCASKPAPGTMPMKLFFGSGTQLSVL.